This T cell receptor (beta chain) was observed in a study of technical replicates of blood from a handful of donors. Sequencing used immunoSEQ multiplex PCR; TCRdb keeps in-frame clones, though not all of them. The sample comprises more than 90,000 clones, approximately 94% of which are singletons, and about 0.24% rests with the top ten. There are 14 residues in the CDR3. The receptor was isolated from a human donor in good health. V gene TRBV1 combines with J gene TRBJ2-3; TRBD2 is the table's D call and was not checked against the DNA. TRBV1 is a pseudogene locus. Material for sequencing was T cells isolated from PBMCs. The CDR3 protein is CTNRLAGGRDTQYF. In DNA form, the CDR3 reads TGCACCAACCGTCTAGCGGGAGGTAGAGATACGCAGTATTTT.